This TCR beta chain is from a study of technical replicates of blood from several donors. TCRdb keeps only in-frame clones here, not all; method: immunoSEQ multiplex PCR. Of 7,500 to 9,500 clones in the sample, about 90% were seen once. This CDR3 has 16 amino acids. Germline V gene sequence: CDR1 SGHDN, CDR2 FVKESK. The V end was cut by 4 bases, the J end by 1 base, with 13 bases between. The sequencing sample was made of PBMCs. This receptor was identified in a human donor in good health. The chain uses TRBV14 and TRBJ2-2, with D possibly being TRBD1 (6 bases). CDR3 sequence: CASSPVQGLNTGELFF. CDR3 nucleotides: TGTGCCAGCAGCCCCGTCCAGGGGTTGAACACCGGGGAGCTGTTTTTT.